This T cell receptor (beta chain) was documented in a study of blood T cell repertoires in COVID-19. Study overall: Spain, Italy and the United States supplied samples that represented acute and convalescent COVID-19.

Looked up from germline, CDR1 is SEHNR and CDR2 is FQNEAQ (reference sequence). Trimming left V 2 bases short and J 5 bases short, with 12 bases between. The length of the CDR3 is 14 residues. As processed by the authors: Reference gene primers were amplified, and this amplification served to estimate nucleated cell counts. Here immunoSEQ multiplex PCR was the method, and the copy in TCRdb shows in-frame clones only, minus some. Clonal size and the V and J genes are those of that table, whereas D and trimming came from the DNA. In the table there are about 160,000 clones, over 75% of which are singletons.

This rearrangement joins TRBV7-9 to TRBJ2-5; maybe TRBD1 (5 bases). The receptor was derived from a man between 60 and 75 years old with active or convalescent COVID-19. The sequenced sample was peripheral blood. CDR3: CASSLTGLRETQYF. In nucleotides, the CDR3 is TGTGCCAGCAGCTTAACAGGTCTCCGGGAGACCCAGTACTTC.